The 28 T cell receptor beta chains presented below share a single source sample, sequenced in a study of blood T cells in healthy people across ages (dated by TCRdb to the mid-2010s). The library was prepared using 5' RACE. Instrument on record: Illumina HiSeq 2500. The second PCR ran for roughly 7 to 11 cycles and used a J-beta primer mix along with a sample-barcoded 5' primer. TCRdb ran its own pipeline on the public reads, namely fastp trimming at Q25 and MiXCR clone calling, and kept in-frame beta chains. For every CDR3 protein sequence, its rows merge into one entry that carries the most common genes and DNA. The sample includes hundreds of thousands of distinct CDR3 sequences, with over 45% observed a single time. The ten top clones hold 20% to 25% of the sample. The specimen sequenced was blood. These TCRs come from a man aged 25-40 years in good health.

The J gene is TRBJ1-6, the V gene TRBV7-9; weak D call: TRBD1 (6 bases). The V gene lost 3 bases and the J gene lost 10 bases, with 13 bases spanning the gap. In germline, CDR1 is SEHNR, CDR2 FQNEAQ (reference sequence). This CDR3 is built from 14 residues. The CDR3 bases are TGTGCCAGCAGCTTCGACAGGAGGTTCTCACCCCTCCACTTT. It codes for CASSFDRRFSPLHF.

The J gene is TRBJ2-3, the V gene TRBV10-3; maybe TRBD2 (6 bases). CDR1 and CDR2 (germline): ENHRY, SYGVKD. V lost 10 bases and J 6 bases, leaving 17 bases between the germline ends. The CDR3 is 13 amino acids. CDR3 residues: CATGTRDSDTQYF. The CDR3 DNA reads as TGTGCCACCGGAACCCGGGACTCCGATACGCAGTATTTT.

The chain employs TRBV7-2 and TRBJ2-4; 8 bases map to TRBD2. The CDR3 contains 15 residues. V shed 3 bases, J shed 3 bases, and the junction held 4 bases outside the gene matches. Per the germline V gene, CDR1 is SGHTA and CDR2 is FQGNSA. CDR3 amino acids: CASSFGTRGKNIQYF. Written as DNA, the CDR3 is TGTGCCAGCAGCTTTGGGACTAGAGGCAAAAACATTCAGTACTTC.

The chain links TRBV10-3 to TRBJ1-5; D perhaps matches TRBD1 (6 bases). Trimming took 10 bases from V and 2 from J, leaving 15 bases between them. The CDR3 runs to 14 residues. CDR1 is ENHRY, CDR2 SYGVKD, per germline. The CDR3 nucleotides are TGTGCCACCAATTTTGCAGGGGGCAATCAGCCCCAGCATTTT. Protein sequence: CATNFAGGNQPQHF.

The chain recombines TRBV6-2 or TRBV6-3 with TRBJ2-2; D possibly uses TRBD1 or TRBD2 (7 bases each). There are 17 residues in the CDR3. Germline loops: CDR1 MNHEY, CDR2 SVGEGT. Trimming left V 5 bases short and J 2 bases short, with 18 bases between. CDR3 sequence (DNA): TGTGCCAGCAGTAGGTACAGGGGAGCGGGAAACACCGGGGAGCTGTTTTTT. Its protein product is CASSRYRGAGNTGELFF.

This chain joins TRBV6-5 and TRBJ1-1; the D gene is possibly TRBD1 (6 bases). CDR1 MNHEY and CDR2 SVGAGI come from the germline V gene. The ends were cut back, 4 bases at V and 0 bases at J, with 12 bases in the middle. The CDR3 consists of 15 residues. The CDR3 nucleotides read TGTGCCAGCAGTTTGTCCAGGGGCGTGAACACTGAAGCTTTCTTT. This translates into CASSLSRGVNTEAFF.

The CDR3 reads CASSLNRLAGSYEQFF. The DNA of the CDR3 is TGTGCCAGCAGCCTCAATCGACTAGCGGGATCTTATGAGCAGTTCTTC. The rearrangement links TRBV6-5 to TRBJ2-1; 11 nucleotides agree with TRBD2. With 6 bases clipped from V and 8 bases from J, the junction kept 12 bases outside the gene matches. Germline V gives CDR1 MNHEY, CDR2 SVGAGI. There are 16 residues in the CDR3.

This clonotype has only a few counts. Here the CDR3 DNA reads TGTGCCAGCAGTCCCTGGGGGGCACCCCTCCACTTT. Its translation: CASSPWGAPLHF. The genes are TRBV7-9 and TRBJ1-6, with D possibly TRBD1 on 5 matching bases. The CDR3 loop spans 12 amino acids. Trimming shortened V by 6 bases and J by 11 bases, and 11 bases separated the two germline ends. Per germline, CDR1 SEHNR and CDR2 FQNEAQ (reference sequence).

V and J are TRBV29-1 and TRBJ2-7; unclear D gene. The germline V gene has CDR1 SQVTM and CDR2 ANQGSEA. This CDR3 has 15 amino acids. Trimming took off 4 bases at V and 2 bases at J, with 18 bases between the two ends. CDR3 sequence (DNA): TGCAGCGTTGTACTTGTGGCGGATGGAGCCTACGAGCAGTACTTC. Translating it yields CSVVLVADGAYEQYF.

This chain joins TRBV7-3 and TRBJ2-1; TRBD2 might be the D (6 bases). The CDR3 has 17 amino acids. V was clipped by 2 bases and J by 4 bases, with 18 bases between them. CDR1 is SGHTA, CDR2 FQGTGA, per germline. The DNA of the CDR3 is TGTGCCAGCAGCTTAGGCAGGACTACCTGGGAGTACAATGAGCAGTTCTTC. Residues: CASSLGRTTWEYNEQFF.

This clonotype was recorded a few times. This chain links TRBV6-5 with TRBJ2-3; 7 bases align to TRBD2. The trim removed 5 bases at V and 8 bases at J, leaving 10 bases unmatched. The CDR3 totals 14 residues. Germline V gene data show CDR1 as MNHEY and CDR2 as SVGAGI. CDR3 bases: TGTGCCAGCAGTCTCCAGCGGGACGGGGGTACGCAGTATTTT. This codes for CASSLQRDGGTQYF.

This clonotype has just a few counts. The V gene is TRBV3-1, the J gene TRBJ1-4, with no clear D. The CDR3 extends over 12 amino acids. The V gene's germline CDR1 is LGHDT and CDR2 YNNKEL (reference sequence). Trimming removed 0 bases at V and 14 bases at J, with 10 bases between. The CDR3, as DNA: TGTGCCAGCAGCCAAGATCTCACCCAGCTGTTTTTT. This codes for CASSQDLTQLFF.

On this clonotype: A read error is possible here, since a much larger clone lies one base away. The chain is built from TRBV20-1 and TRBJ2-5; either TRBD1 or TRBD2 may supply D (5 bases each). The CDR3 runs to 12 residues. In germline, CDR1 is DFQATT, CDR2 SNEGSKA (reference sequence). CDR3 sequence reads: CNAGTDQETQYF. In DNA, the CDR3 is TGCAATGCAGGGACGGATCAAGAGACCCAGTACTTC.

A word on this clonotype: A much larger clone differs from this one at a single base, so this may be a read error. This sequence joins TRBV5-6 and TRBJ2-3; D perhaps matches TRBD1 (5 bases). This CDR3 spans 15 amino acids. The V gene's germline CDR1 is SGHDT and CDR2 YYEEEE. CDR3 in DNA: TGTACCAGCAGCTTGGATTCAGGGTTCACAGATACGCAGTATTTT. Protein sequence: CTSSLDSGFTDTQYF.

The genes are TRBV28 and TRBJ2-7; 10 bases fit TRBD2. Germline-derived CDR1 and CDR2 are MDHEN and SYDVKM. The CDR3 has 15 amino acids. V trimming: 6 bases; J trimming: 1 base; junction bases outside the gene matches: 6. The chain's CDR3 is CASRHSGRPSYEQYF. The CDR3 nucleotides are TGTGCCAGCAGACATAGCGGGAGGCCTTCCTACGAGCAGTACTTC. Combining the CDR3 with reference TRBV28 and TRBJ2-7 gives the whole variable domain DVKVTQSSRYLVKRTGEKVFLECVQDMDHENMFWYRQDPGLGLRLIYFSYDVKMKEKGDIPEGYSVSREKKERFSLILESASTNQTSMYLCASRHSGRPSYEQYFGPGTRLTVT.

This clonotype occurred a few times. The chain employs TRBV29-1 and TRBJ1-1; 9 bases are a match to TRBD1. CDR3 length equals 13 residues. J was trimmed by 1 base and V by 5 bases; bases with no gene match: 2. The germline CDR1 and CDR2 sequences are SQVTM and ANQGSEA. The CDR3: CSVSDRGNTEAFF. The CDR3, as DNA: TGCAGCGTTTCGGACAGGGGGAACACTGAAGCTTTCTTT.

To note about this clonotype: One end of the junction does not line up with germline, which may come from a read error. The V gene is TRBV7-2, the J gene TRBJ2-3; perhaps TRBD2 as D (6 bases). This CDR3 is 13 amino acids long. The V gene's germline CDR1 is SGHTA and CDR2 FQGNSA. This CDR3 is CANSLGEADTQYF. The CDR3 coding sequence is TGTGCCAACAGCCTAGGGGAGGCAGATACGCAGTATTTT.

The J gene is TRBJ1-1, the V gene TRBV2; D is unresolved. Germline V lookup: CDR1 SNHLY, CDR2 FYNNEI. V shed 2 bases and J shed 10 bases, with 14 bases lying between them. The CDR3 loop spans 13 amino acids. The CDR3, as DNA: TGTGCCAGCAGTGAATATGTTGACCCTCGAGCTTTCTTT. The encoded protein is CASSEYVDPRAFF.

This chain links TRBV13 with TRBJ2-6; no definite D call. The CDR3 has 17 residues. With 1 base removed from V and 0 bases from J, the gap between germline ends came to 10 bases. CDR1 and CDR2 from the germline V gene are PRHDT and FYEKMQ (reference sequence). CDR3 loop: CASSLVSRSSGANVLTF. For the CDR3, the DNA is TGTGCCAGCAGCTTAGTCTCGCGGAGCTCTGGGGCCAACGTCCTGACTTTC.

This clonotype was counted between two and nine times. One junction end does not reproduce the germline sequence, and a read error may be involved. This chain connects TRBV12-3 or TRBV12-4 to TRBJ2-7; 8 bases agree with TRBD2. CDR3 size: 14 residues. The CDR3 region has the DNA TGTGCCAGCAGCTTAGGGACTAGCTCCTACGAGCAGTACTTC. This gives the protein CASSLGTSSYEQYF.

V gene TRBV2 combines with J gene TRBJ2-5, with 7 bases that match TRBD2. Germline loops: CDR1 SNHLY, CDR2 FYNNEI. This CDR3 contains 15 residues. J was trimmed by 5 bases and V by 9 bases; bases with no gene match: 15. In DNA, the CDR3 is TGTGCCAGTTCAGGAAGGAGCGGGGTGGCGGAGACCCAGTACTTC. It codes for CASSGRSGVAETQYF.

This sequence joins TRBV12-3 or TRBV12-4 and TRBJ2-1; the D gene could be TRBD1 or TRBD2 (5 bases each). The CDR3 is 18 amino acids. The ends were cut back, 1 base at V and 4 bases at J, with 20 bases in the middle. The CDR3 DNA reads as TGTGCCAGCAGTTTAGTTTTTCGGGGCACGGGGAGTTACAATGAGCAGTTCTTC. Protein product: CASSLVFRGTGSYNEQFF.

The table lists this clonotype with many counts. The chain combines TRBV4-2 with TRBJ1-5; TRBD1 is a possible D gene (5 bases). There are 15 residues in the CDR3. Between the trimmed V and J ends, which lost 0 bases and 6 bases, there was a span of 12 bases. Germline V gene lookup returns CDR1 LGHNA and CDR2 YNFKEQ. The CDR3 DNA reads TGTGCCAGCAGCCAAGATTACGGGGGAGGTCAGCCCCAGCATTTT. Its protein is CASSQDYGGGQPQHF.

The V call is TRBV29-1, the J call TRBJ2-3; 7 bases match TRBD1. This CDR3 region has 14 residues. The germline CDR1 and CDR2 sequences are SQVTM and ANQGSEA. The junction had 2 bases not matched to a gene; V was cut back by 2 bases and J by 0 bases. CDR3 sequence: CSVERDSSTDTQYF. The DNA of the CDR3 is TGCAGCGTTGAACGGGACAGTAGCACAGATACGCAGTATTTT.

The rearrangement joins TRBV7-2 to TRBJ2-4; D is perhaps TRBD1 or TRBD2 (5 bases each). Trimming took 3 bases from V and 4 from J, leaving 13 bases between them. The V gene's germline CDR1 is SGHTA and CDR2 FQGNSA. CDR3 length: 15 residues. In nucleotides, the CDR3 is TGTGCCAGCAGCTTTGGCAGGGACCAAAAAAACATTCAGTACTTC. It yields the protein CASSFGRDQKNIQYF.

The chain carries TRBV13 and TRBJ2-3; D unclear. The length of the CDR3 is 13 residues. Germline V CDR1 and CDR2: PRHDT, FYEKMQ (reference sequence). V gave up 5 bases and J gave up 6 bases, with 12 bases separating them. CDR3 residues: CASSQRNWDTQYF. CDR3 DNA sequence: TGTGCCAGCAGCCAGAGAAATTGGGATACGCAGTATTTT.

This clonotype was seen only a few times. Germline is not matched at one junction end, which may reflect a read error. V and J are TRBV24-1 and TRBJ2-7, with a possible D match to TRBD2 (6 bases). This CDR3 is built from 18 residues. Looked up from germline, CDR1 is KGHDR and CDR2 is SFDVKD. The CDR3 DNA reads TGTGCCACCAGTGACCATACTCTTATAGGGAGGCACTCCTATGAGCAGTACTTC. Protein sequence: CATSDHTLIGRHSYEQYF.

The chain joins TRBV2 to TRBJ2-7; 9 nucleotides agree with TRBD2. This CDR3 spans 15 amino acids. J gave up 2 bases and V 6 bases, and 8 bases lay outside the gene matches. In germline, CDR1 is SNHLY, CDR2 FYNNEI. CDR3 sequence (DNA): TGTGCCAGCAGGCCCTTCCCTAGCGGGGCCTACGAGCAGTACTTC. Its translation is CASRPFPSGAYEQYF.